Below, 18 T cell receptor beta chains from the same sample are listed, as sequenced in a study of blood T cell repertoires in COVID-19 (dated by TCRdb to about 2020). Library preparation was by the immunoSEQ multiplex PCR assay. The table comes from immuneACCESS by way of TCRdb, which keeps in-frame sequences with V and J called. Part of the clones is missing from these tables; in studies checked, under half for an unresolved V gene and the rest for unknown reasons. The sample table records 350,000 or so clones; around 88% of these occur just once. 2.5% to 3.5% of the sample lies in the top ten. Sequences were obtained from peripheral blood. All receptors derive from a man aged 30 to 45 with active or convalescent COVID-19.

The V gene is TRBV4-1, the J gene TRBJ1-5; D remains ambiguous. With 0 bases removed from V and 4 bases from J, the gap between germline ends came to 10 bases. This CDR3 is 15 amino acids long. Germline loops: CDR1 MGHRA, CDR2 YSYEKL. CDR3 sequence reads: CASSQDWAENQPQHF. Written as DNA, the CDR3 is TGCGCCAGCAGCCAAGATTGGGCTGAGAATCAGCCCCAGCATTTT.

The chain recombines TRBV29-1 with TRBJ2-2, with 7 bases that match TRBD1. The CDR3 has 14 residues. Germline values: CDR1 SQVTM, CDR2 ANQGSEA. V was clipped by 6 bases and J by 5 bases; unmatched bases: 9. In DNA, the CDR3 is TGCAGCGTCCTGGCCGGGACAGAAACCGGGGAGCTGTTTTTT. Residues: CSVLAGTETGELFF.

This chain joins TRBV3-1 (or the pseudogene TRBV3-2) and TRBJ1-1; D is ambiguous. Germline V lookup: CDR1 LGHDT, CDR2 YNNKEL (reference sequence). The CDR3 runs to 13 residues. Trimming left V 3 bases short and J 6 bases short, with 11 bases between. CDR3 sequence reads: CASSQRAKAEAFF. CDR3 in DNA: TGTGCCAGCAGCCAGCGGGCAAAGGCTGAAGCTTTCTTT.

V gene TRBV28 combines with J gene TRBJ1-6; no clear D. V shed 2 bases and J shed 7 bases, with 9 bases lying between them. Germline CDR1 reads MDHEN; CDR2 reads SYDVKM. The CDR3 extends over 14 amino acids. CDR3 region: CASSLNTVNSPLHF. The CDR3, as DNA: TGTGCCAGCAGTTTAAATACAGTCAATTCACCCCTCCACTTT.

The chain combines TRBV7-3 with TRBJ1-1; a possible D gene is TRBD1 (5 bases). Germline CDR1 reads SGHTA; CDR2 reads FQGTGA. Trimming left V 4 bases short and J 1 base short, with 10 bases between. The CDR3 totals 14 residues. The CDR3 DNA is TGTGCCAGCAGCTACGCGGGGCCGAACACTGAAGCTTTCTTT. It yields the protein CASSYAGPNTEAFF.

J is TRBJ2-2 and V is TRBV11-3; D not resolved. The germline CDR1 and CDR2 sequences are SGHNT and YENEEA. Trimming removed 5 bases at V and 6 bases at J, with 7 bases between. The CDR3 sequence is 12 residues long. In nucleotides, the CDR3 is TGTGCCAGCAGCGCGTCTGCCGGGGAGCTGTTTTTT. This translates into CASSASAGELFF. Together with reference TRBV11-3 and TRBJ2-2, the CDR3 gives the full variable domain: EAGVVQSPRYKIIEKKQPVAFWCNPISGHNTLYWYLQNLGQGPELLIRYENEEAVDDSQLPKDRFSAERLKGVDSTLKIQPAELGDSAVYLCASSASAGELFFGEGSRLTVL.

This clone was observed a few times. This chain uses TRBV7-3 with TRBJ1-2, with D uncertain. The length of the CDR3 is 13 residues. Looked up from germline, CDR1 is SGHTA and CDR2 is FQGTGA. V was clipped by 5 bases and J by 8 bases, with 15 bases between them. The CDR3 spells CASSLRGFGGYTF. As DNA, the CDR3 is TGTGCCAGCAGCCTCCGCGGGTTCGGCGGCTACACCTTC.

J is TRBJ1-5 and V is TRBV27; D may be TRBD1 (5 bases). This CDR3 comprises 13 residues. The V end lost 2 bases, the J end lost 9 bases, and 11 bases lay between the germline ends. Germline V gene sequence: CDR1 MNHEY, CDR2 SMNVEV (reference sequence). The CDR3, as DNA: TGTGCCAGCAGTTTAGGGGGGAAGGGGCCCCAGCATTTT. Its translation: CASSLGGKGPQHF.

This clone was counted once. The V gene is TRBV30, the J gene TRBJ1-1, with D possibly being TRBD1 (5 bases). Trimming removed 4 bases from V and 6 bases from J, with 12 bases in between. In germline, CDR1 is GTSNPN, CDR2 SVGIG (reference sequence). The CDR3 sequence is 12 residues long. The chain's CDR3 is CAWNAPGAEAFF. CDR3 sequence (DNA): TGTGCCTGGAACGCCCCGGGGGCTGAAGCTTTCTTT.

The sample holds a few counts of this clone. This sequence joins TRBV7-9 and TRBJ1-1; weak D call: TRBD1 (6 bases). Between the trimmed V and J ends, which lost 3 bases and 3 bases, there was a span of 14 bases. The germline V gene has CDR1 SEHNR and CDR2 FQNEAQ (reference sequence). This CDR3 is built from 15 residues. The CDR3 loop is CASSFGGRGDTEAFF. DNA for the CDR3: TGTGCCAGCAGCTTCGGGGGGCGAGGGGACACTGAAGCTTTCTTT.

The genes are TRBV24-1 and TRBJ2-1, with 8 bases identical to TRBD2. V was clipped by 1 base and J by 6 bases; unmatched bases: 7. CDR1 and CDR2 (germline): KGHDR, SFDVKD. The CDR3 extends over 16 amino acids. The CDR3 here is CATSDFMAGGRNEQFF. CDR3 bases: TGTGCCACCAGTGATTTTATGGCGGGGGGACGCAATGAGCAGTTCTTC.

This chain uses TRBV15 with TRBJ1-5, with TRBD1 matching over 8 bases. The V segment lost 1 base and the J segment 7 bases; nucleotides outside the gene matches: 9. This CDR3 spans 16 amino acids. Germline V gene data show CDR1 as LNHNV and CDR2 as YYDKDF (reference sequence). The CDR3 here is CATSRGRQGSYQPQHF. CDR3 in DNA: TGTGCCACCAGCAGAGGCCGACAGGGGTCTTACCAGCCCCAGCATTTT.

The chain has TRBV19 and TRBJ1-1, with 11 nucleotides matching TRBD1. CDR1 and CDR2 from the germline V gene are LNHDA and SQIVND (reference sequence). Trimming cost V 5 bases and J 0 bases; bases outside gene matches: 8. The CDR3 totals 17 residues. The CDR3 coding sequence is TGTGCCAGTAGTGCGGGACAGGGGGTCTGGATGAACACTGAAGCTTTCTTT. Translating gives CASSAGQGVWMNTEAFF.

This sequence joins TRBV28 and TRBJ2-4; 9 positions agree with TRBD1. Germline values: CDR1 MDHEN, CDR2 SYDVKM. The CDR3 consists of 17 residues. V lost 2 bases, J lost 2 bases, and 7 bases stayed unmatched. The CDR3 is CASSLVQGAGTKNIQYF. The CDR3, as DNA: TGTGCCAGCAGTTTAGTACAGGGGGCGGGGACCAAAAACATTCAGTACTTC.

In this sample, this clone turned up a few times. DNA of the CDR3: TGCGCCAGCGCCGCCCAGATGACAAACCAAGAGACCCAGTACTTC. This codes for CASAAQMTNQETQYF. The gene calls are TRBV5-1 and TRBJ2-5, with D unclear. V lost 7 bases and J lost 0, with 16 bases in between. The germline V gene has CDR1 SGHRS and CDR2 YFSETQ. The CDR3 runs 15 residues.

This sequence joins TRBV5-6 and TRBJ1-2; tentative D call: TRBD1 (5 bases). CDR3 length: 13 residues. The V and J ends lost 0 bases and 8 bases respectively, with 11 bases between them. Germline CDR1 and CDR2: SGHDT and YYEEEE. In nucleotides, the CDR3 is TGTGCCAGCAGCTTGGTACAGGCGGGGGGCTACACCTTC. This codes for CASSLVQAGGYTF.

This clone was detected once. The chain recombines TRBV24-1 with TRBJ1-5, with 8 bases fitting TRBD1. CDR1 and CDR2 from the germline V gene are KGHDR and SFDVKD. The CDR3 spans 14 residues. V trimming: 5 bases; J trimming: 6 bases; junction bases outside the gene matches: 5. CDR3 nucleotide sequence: TGTGCCACCAGTGCAAACAGGGGGGGTCAGCCCCAGCATTTT. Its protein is CATSANRGGQPQHF.

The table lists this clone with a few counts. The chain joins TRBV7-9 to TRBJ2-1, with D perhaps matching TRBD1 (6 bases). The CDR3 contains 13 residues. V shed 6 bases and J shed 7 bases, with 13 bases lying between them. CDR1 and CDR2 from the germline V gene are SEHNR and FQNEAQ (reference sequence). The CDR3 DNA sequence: TGTGCCAGCAGGCTCAGCAGGGGAAATGAGCAGTTCTTC. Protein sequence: CASRLSRGNEQFF.